This T cell receptor (beta chain) was identified during a study of blood T cell repertoires in COVID-19. The germline V gene has CDR1 SGHTA and CDR2 FQGNSA. The CDR3 is made up of 16 amino acids. Unmatched junction bases numbered 3, after V lost 2 bases and J lost 1 base. Methods used by the authors: Reference gene primer amplification gave nucleated cell count estimates. The protocol was immunoSEQ multiplex PCR, while the TCRdb copy is restricted to in-frame clones and leaves out a portion. V and J calls plus clone size are reproduced from that table; the DNA served to infer D and trimming. The repertoire includes about 84,000 clones, approximately 86% of them detected once, and 1.2% sits in the top ten.

Sequenced input: peripheral blood. The sequence was collected from a man of 80 years or more with active or convalescent COVID-19. This chain joins TRBV7-2 and TRBJ2-2; 8 bases are a match to TRBD1. The CDR3 DNA reads TGTGCCAGCAGCTTAAACGGACAGGGGAACACCGGGGAGCTGTTTTTT. This encodes CASSLNGQGNTGELFF.